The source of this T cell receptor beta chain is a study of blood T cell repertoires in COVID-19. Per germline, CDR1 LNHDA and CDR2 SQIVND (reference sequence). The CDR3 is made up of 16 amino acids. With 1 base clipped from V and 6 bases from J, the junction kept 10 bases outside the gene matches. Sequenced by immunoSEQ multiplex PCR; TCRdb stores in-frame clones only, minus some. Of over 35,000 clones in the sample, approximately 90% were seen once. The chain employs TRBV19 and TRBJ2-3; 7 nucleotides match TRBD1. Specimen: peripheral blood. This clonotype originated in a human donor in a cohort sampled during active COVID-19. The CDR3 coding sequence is TGTGCCAGTAGTATAGTGTCGATCGGCAGGGGGGATACGCAGTATTTT. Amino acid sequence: CASSIVSIGRGDTQYF.